Below are 13 T cell receptor beta chains sequenced from a single sample in a study of control samples from healthy donors and cancer patients. The assay was immunoSEQ multiplex PCR, and TCRdb's table has in-frame clones only and misses some. Of tens of thousands of clones in the sample, roughly 78% were seen once. The specimen was blood. These receptors were taken from a woman between 55 and 75 years old in good health.

The chain combines TRBV6-2 or TRBV6-3 with TRBJ1-1; TRBD1 matches 11 bases. Trimming at V came to 5 bases and at J to 5 bases, leaving 7 bases not matched to a gene. Germline V gene data show CDR1 as MNHEY and CDR2 as SVGEGT. The CDR3 runs to 15 residues. CDR3 DNA: TGTGCCAGCAGTCTGAGGGACAGGGGGTGGACTGAAGCTTTCTTT. It translates to CASSLRDRGWTEAFF.

V usage is TRBV7-9 and J usage is TRBJ2-7, with a tentative D call TRBD1 (7 bases). The germline V gene encodes CDR1 SEHNR and CDR2 FQNEAQ (reference sequence). CDR3 size: 15 residues. Trimming took 0 bases from V and 4 from J, leaving 13 bases between them. The CDR3, as DNA: TGTGCCAGCAGCTTAGCGGCAGGGGGGAGTTACGAGCAGTACTTC. Its protein is CASSLAAGGSYEQYF.

This clone was detected once. The V and J genes are TRBV3-1 (or the pseudogene TRBV3-2) and TRBJ2-5; D possibly corresponds to TRBD1 (6 bases). This CDR3 has 14 residues. Trimming cost V 3 bases and J 1 base, with 9 bases left between them. The germline V gene has CDR1 LGHDT and CDR2 YNNKEL (reference sequence). CDR3 region: CASSQDRIQETQYF. Written as DNA, the CDR3 is TGTGCCAGCAGCCAGGACAGAATCCAAGAGACCCAGTACTTC.

The chain has TRBV6-6 and TRBJ1-5; D remains unclear. The CDR3 runs to 12 residues. Germline CDR1 reads MNHNY; CDR2 reads SVGAGI (reference sequence). The V end lost 5 bases, the J end lost 7 bases, and 9 bases lay between the germline ends. The CDR3: CASSLQRQPQHF. As DNA, the CDR3 is TGTGCCAGCAGTCTCCAGAGGCAGCCCCAGCATTTT.

V is TRBV7-6 and J is TRBJ2-1; no definite D call. The CDR3 has 18 residues. The V gene lost 1 base and the J gene lost 2 bases, with 18 bases spanning the gap. The germline CDR1 and CDR2 sequences are SGHVS and FNYEAQ. The CDR3 region is CASSLVGGQTDPYNEQFF. The CDR3, as DNA: TGTGCCAGCAGCTTAGTGGGTGGGCAGACCGACCCCTACAATGAGCAGTTCTTC.

The chain has TRBV5-5 and TRBJ2-5; D gene uncertain. CDR3 size: 14 residues. The V end was cut by 4 bases, the J end by 2 bases, with 12 bases between. Germline V gives CDR1 SGHKS, CDR2 YYEKEE (reference sequence). The CDR3 sequence: CASSLMNIQETQYF. CDR3 DNA: TGTGCCAGCAGCCTAATGAATATTCAAGAGACCCAGTACTTC. The variable domain in full, with the rest retrieved from reference TRBV5-5 and TRBJ2-5, is DAGVTQSPTHLIKTRGQQVTLRCSPISGHKSVSWYQQVLGQGPQFIFQYYEKEERGRGNFPDRFSARQFPNYSSELNVNALLLGDSALYLCASSLMNIQETQYFGPGTRLLVL.

V usage is TRBV6-2 or TRBV6-3 and J usage is TRBJ1-1; D not resolved. CDR3 length: 11 residues. Trimming removed 4 bases at V and 5 bases at J, with 5 bases between. The germline V gene has CDR1 MNHEY and CDR2 SVGEGT. CDR3 residues: CASSLATEAFF. The CDR3 nucleotides are TGTGCCAGCAGTTTGGCGACTGAAGCTTTCTTT.

This clone was counted between two and nine times. The gene calls are TRBV4-1 and TRBJ2-7; 9 bases align to TRBD1. The ends lost 3 bases at V and 0 bases at J; junction bases unmatched: 9. This CDR3 has 17 residues. Germline assignment: CDR1 MGHRA and CDR2 YSYEKL. The CDR3: CASSHATGQGHSYEQYF. The DNA of the CDR3 is TGCGCCAGCAGCCACGCCACCGGACAGGGGCACTCCTACGAGCAGTACTTC.

As regards this clone: One end of the junction fails to match germline, which may point to a read error. The genes are TRBV19 and TRBJ2-7; D gene ambiguous. The CDR3 spans 11 residues. The germline V gene encodes CDR1 LNHDA and CDR2 SQIVND (reference sequence). Written as DNA, the CDR3 is TGTGCCAGTAGTATTGGGTACGAGCAGCACTTC. Its protein is CASSIGYEQHF.

The chain employs TRBV4-2 and TRBJ2-1; D is ambiguous. Germline V CDR1 and CDR2: LGHNA, YNFKEQ. This CDR3 comprises 17 residues. V was shortened by 0 bases and J by 0 bases, with 12 bases between the two germline ends. This CDR3 reads CASSQDRLLSSYNEQFF. CDR3 coding DNA: TGTGCCAGCAGCCAAGATCGGTTGTTGAGCTCCTACAATGAGCAGTTCTTC.

The V gene is TRBV19, the J gene TRBJ1-2; D not resolved. CDR1 is LNHDA, CDR2 SQIVND, per germline (reference sequence). The CDR3 covers 13 residues. Between the trimmed V and J ends, which lost 5 bases and 8 bases, there was a span of 15 bases. The CDR3 spells CASSSTDYVGYTF. CDR3 nucleotide sequence: TGTGCCAGTAGTTCGACCGATTATGTAGGCTACACCTTC.

The rearrangement joins TRBV4-3 to TRBJ2-3; D ambiguous. V lost 3 bases, J lost 0 bases, and 13 bases lay in between. Germline V gene lookup returns CDR1 LGHNA and CDR2 YSLEER. The length of the CDR3 is 16 residues. CDR3 sequence: CASSHQMAPSTDTQYF. CDR3 DNA sequence: TGCGCCAGCAGCCACCAGATGGCTCCTAGCACAGATACGCAGTATTTT.

This clone was seen more than once but under ten times. V and J are TRBV5-1 and TRBJ2-1; 10 bases align to TRBD2. The germline V gene has CDR1 SGHRS and CDR2 YFSETQ. There are 16 residues in the CDR3. With 7 bases clipped from V and 5 bases from J, the junction kept 12 bases outside the gene matches. In nucleotides, the CDR3 is TGCGCCAGCGCCTCGGATCCTAGCGGGGGAAACAATGAGCAGTTCTTC. Amino acid sequence: CASASDPSGGNNEQFF.